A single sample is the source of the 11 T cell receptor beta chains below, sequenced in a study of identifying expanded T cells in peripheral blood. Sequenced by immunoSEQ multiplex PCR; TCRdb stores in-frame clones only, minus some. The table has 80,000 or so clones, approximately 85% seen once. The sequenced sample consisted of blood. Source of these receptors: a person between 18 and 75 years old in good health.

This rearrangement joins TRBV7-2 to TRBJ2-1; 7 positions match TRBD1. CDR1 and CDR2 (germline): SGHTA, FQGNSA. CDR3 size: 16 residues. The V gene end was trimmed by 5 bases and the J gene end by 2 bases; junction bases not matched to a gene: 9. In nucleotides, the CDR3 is TGTGCCAGCAGCCGTCGAGAAGGGGGCACCTACAATGAGCAGTTCTTC. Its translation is CASSRREGGTYNEQFF.

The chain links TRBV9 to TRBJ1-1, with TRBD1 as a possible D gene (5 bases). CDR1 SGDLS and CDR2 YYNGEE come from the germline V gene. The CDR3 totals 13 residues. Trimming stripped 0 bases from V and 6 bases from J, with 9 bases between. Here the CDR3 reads CASSVAGRSEAFF. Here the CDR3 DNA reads TGTGCCAGCAGCGTAGCAGGGCGATCTGAAGCTTTCTTT.

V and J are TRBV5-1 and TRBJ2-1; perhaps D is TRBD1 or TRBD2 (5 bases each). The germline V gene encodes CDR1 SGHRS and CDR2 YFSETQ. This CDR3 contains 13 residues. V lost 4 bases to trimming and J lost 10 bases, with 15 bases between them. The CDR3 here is CASSRDQTSEQFF. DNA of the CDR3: TGCGCCAGCAGCCGGGACCAGACCTCAGAGCAGTTCTTC. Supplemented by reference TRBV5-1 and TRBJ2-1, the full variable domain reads KAGVTQTPRYLIKTRGQQVTLSCSPISGHRSVSWYQQTPGQGLQFLFEYFSETQRNKGNFPGRFSGRQFSNSRSEMNVSTLELGDSALYLCASSRDQTSEQFFGPGTRLTVL.

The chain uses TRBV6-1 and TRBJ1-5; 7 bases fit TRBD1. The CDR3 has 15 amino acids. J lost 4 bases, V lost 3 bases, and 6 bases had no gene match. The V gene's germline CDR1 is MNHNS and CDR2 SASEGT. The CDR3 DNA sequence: TGTGCCAGCAGTGACTTGGACAGGTTTAATCAGCCCCAGCATTTT. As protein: CASSDLDRFNQPQHF.

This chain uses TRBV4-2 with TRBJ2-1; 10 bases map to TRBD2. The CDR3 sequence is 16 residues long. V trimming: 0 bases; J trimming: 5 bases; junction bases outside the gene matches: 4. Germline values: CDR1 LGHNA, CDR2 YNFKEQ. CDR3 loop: CASSQEVAGGHNEQFF. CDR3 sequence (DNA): TGTGCCAGCAGCCAAGAGGTAGCGGGAGGTCACAATGAGCAGTTCTTC.

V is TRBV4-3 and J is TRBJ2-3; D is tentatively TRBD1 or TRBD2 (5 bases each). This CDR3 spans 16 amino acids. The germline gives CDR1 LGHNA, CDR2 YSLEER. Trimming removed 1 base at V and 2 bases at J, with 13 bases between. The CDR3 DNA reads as TGCGCCAGCAGCCAAGGGGTCGGGACCTTCACAGATACGCAGTATTTT. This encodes CASSQGVGTFTDTQYF.

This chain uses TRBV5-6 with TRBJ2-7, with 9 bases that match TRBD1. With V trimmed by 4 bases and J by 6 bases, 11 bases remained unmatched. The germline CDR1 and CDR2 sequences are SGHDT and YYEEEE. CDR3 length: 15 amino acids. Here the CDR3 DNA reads TGTGCCAGCAGCACCTGGACAGGGGCGATCTCCGAGCAGTACTTC. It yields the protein CASSTWTGAISEQYF.

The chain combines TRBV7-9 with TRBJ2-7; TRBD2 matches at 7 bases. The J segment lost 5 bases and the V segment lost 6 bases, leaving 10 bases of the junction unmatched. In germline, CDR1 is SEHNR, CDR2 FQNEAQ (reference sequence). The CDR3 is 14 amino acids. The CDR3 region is CASRQGTNVHEQYF. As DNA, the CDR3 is TGTGCCAGCAGACAAGGGACTAATGTCCACGAGCAGTACTTC. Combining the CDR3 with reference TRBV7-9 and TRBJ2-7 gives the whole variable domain DTGVSQNPRHKITKRGQNVTFRCDPISEHNRLYWYRQTLGQGPEFLTYFQNEAQLEKSRLLSDRFSAERPKGSFSTLEIQRTEQGDSAMYLCASRQGTNVHEQYFGPGTRLTVT.

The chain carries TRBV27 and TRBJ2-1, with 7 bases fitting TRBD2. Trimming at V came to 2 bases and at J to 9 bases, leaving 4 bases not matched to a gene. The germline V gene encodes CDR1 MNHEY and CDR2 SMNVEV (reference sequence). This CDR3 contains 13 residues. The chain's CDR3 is CASSLRRESEQFF. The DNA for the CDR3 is TGTGCCAGCAGTTTACGGCGGGAGTCTGAGCAGTTCTTC.

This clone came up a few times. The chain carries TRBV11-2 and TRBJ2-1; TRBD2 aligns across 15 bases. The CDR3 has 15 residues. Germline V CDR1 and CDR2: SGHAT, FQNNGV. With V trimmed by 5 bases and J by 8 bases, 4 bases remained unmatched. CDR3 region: CASSGTSGRNHEQFF. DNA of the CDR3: TGTGCCAGCAGCGGGACTAGCGGGAGGAACCATGAGCAGTTCTTC.

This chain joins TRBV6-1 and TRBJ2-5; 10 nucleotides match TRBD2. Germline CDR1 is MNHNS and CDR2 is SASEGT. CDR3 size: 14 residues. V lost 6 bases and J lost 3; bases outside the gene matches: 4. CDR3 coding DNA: TGTGCCAGCAGGAGAGGACTAGCGGAAGAGACCCAGTACTTC. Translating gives CASRRGLAEETQYF.